This TCR beta chain was sequenced for a study of CD8 T cells in Susac syndrome. The CDR3 runs 12 residues. From germline, CDR1 is MDHEN and CDR2 SYDVKM. Trimming left V 2 bases short and J 5 bases short, with 6 bases between. This clonotype was counted a few times. Random hexamers served to reverse transcribe roughly 0.5 to 1 ug RNA. One entry per CDR3 protein, called by TCRdb with MiXCR from the immunoSEQ multiplex PCR reads. The sample has some 96,000 distinct CDR3 sequences; about 94% are singletons. V gene TRBV28 combines with J gene TRBJ2-5; D call uncertain. This clonotype was obtained from a human donor with Susac syndrome. Material for sequencing was CD4+ T cells from PBMCs. This CDR3 reads CASSLVGETQYF. The CDR3, as DNA: TGTGCCAGCAGTTTAGTAGGGGAGACCCAGTACTTC.